This T cell receptor (beta chain) was profiled in a study of early T cells in non-severe SARS-CoV-2 infection. Individually, cDNA molecules had unique molecular identifiers attached to them. One entry per CDR3 protein, called by TCRdb with MiXCR from the 5' RACE reads. The table lists tens of thousands of distinct CDR3 sequences, under 15% of them singletons. Trimming took off 5 bases at V and 6 bases at J, with 17 bases between the two ends. Germline CDR1 SGHVS, CDR2 FNYEAQ. This CDR3 has 15 amino acids. This clonotype was found a few times. Sequenced: whole blood. J is TRBJ2-1 and V is TRBV7-6, with D possibly matching TRBD2 (5 bases). The clonotype was recovered from an adult who was a healthcare worker with PCR-confirmed SARS-CoV-2 infection or an uninfected control (not recorded which). CDR3 region: CASSITGVKGNEQFF. The CDR3, as DNA: TGTGCCAGCAGCATTACCGGGGTGAAGGGCAATGAGCAGTTCTTC.